Below are 27 T cell receptor beta chains sequenced from a single sample in a study of T-cell reconstitution after alpha-beta-depleted transplantation in children. Unique molecular identifiers featured in how the TCRbeta library was prepared. TCRdb recomputed calls from the PCR reads with MiXCR, one row per CDR3 protein. The sample yields 200,000 to 250,000 distinct CDR3 sequences, around 9.9% seen once. Sequencing used PBMCs, obtained before TCRalphabeta/CD19-depleted stem cell transplant. Receptor source: a child less than two years old with acute myeloid leukemia, due to receive a stem cell transplant.

This clonotype was detected many times. V gene TRBV20-1 combines with J gene TRBJ2-2, with a tentative D call TRBD1 (6 bases). Germline V gene data show CDR1 as DFQATT and CDR2 as SNEGSKA (reference sequence). CDR3 length: 16 amino acids. V was cut by 0 bases and J by 1 base, with 12 bases left in between. In DNA, the CDR3 is TGCAGTGCTAGAGATTACAGGGCAGAGAACACCGGGGAGCTGTTTTTT. Amino acid sequence: CSARDYRAENTGELFF.

This clonotype was counted many times. This chain joins TRBV4-3 and TRBJ2-7; possibly TRBD1 or TRBD2 for D (5 bases each). The germline CDR1 and CDR2 sequences are LGHNA and YSLEER. The CDR3 is 18 residues long. V was cut by 0 bases and J by 4 bases, with 22 bases left in between. The CDR3 DNA follows: TGCGCCAGCAGCCAAGATGCGAGGGGCGGACAAATCCTTTACGAGCAGTACTTC. Residues: CASSQDARGGQILYEQYF.

This chain uses TRBV29-1 with TRBJ2-5; 10 nucleotides agree with TRBD1. With 7 bases clipped from V and 1 base from J, the junction kept 9 bases outside the gene matches. Germline CDR1 reads SQVTM; CDR2 reads ANQGSEA. The CDR3 has 15 residues. For the CDR3, the DNA is TGCAGCGCCGATACCTGGACAGGGGGCCAAGAGACCCAGTACTTC. Its protein product is CSADTWTGGQETQYF.

This clonotype was observed many times. This chain joins TRBV2 and TRBJ2-1; D remains unclear. The length of the CDR3 is 15 residues. Trimming removed 4 bases at V and 4 bases at J, with 14 bases between. CDR1 SNHLY and CDR2 FYNNEI come from the germline V gene. The CDR3 region is CASSAQGKAYNEQFF. DNA of the CDR3: TGTGCCAGCAGTGCTCAAGGGAAAGCATACAATGAGCAGTTCTTC.

This clonotype was recorded at least ten times. This chain joins TRBV7-9 and TRBJ1-4; D is perhaps TRBD1 (5 bases). CDR3 length: 14 residues. In germline, CDR1 is SEHNR, CDR2 FQNEAQ (reference sequence). V was pared by 5 bases and J by 8 bases, with 15 bases between. CDR3 coding DNA: TGTGCCAGCAGCCCGCTAGGGGCGGGGGAAAAACTGTTTTTT. It is translated as CASSPLGAGEKLFF.

This clonotype was seen at least ten times. The chain has TRBV24-1 and TRBJ1-2, with 7 bases matching TRBD1. After removal of 1 base from V and 11 bases from J, the junction contained 3 bases not matched to a gene. This CDR3 contains 12 residues. CDR1 and CDR2 (germline): KGHDR, SFDVKD. CDR3 loop: CATSDFRQGYTF. The CDR3 DNA sequence: TGTGCCACCAGTGATTTTCGACAGGGATACACCTTC.

At least ten counts were recorded for this clonotype. V gene TRBV20-1 combines with J gene TRBJ2-7, with D possibly matching TRBD1 (5 bases). Between the trimmed V and J ends, which lost 6 bases and 2 bases, there was a span of 14 bases. CDR1 and CDR2 from the germline V gene are DFQATT and SNEGSKA (reference sequence). CDR3 length: 13 residues. The CDR3: CSAARTTAYEQYF. The CDR3 DNA follows: TGCAGTGCCGCAAGGACAACCGCCTACGAGCAGTACTTC.

Many counts were recorded for this clonotype. The CDR3 DNA follows: TGCAGTTCCTCGACAGGTTTTTACAATGAGCAGTTCTTC. Its translation is CSSSTGFYNEQFF. The rearrangement links TRBV20-1 to TRBJ2-1; D possibly corresponds to TRBD1 (6 bases). Between the trimmed V and J ends, which lost 8 bases and 4 bases, there was a span of 15 bases. Germline CDR1 DFQATT, CDR2 SNEGSKA (reference sequence). The CDR3 sequence is 13 residues long.

This clonotype was seen ten or more times. The rearrangement joins TRBV29-1 to TRBJ1-4; TRBD1 might be the D (5 bases). The CDR3 is 13 residues long. Trimming cost V 3 bases and J 7 bases, with 12 bases left between them. CDR1 is SQVTM, CDR2 ANQGSEA, per germline. The CDR3 DNA is TGCAGCGTTGACTCGGACACGTCTGAAAAACTGTTTTTT. It is translated as CSVDSDTSEKLFF.

This clonotype was seen only a few times. V and J are TRBV7-9 and TRBJ2-1, with D possibly called TRBD1 or TRBD2 (6 bases each). The germline V and J ends were trimmed by 5 bases and 6 bases, with 14 bases remaining between them. CDR1 is SEHNR, CDR2 FQNEAQ, per germline (reference sequence). The CDR3 sequence is 14 residues long. The CDR3 protein is CASSPGGTINEQFF. The CDR3, as DNA: TGTGCCAGCAGCCCTGGAGGGACAATCAATGAGCAGTTCTTC. The full variable domain, its missing parts supplied by reference TRBV7-9 and TRBJ2-1, is DTGVSQNPRHKITKRGQNVTFRCDPISEHNRLYWYRQTLGQGPEFLTYFQNEAQLEKSRLLSDRFSAERPKGSFSTLEIQRTEQGDSAMYLCASSPGGTINEQFFGPGTRLTVL.

This clonotype was counted only a few times. The chain couples TRBV13 to TRBJ2-7; tentatively, D is TRBD1 (5 bases). V was clipped by 4 bases and J by 6 bases, with 13 bases between them. The CDR3 contains 13 residues. Per germline, CDR1 PRHDT and CDR2 FYEKMQ (reference sequence). The CDR3 spells CASSSSRAVEQYF. The CDR3 coding sequence is TGTGCCAGCAGCTCCAGCAGGGCGGTCGAGCAGTACTTC.

This clonotype was counted many times. The J gene is TRBJ2-7, the V gene TRBV6-5; unclear D gene. Between the trimmed V and J ends, which lost 0 bases and 0 bases, there was a span of 12 bases. The CDR3 sequence is 16 residues long. CDR1 is MNHEY, CDR2 SVGAGI, per germline. CDR3 nucleotide sequence: TGTGCCAGCAGTTACTCTTGGGCAGGTAACTCCTACGAGCAGTACTTC. Translated, it gives CASSYSWAGNSYEQYF.

This clonotype was seen a few times. The rearrangement joins TRBV27 to TRBJ2-3, with D unresolved. Germline CDR1 is MNHEY and CDR2 is SMNVEV (reference sequence). The CDR3 is 14 residues long. The ends were cut back, 8 bases at V and 2 bases at J, with 14 bases in the middle. The CDR3 spells CASRGSQPTDTQYF. In nucleotides, the CDR3 is TGTGCCAGCCGAGGCAGTCAGCCCACAGATACGCAGTATTTT.

This clonotype came up many times. The J gene is TRBJ2-7, the V gene TRBV6-5, with D unresolved. Germline V lookup: CDR1 MNHEY, CDR2 SVGAGI. The CDR3 contains 13 residues. Trimming took 3 bases from V and 5 from J, leaving 11 bases between them. The CDR3 bases are TGTGCCAGCAGTTATTCCGGATGGGACGAGCAGTACTTC. Amino acids: CASSYSGWDEQYF.

V gene TRBV5-1 combines with J gene TRBJ1-5; a weak D match, TRBD1 (5 bases). The length of the CDR3 is 14 residues. Germline values: CDR1 SGHRS, CDR2 YFSETQ. V dropped 0 bases and J dropped 6 bases, with 10 bases sitting between them. The CDR3: CASSLEGVGQPQHF. The CDR3 nucleotides are TGCGCCAGCAGCTTGGAAGGGGTGGGTCAGCCCCAGCATTTT.

This clonotype was picked up many times. Just one base apart from a much larger clone, this may be a read error. This chain's CDR3 is CASTEGTGELFF. The CDR3 bases are TGTGCCAGCACCGAGGGCACCGGGGAGCTGTTTTTT. This rearrangement joins TRBV7-9 to TRBJ2-2, with D possibly TRBD2 on 5 matching bases. V lost 7 bases and J lost 4, with 7 bases in between. Germline values: CDR1 SEHNR, CDR2 FQNEAQ (reference sequence). The CDR3 has 12 amino acids.

On this clonotype itself: A much larger clone is a single base away; this may be a read error. J is TRBJ1-1 and V is TRBV28, with TRBD1 identical over 7 bases. The CDR3 runs 12 residues. In germline, CDR1 is MDHEN, CDR2 SYDVKM. The ends lost 6 bases at V and 5 bases at J; junction bases unmatched: 3. CDR3 amino acids: CASSTGVTEAFF. The CDR3 coding sequence is TGTGCCAGCAGCACAGGGGTTACTGAAGCTTTCTTT.

This clonotype was seen many times. The chain couples TRBV18 to TRBJ1-2, with 8 bases lining up with TRBD1. J gave up 4 bases and V 4 bases, and 8 bases lay outside the gene matches. The germline V gene has CDR1 KGHSH and CDR2 LQKENI. The CDR3 consists of 15 residues. As DNA, the CDR3 is TGTGCCAGCTCACTACGACAGGGGCCGGGCTATGGCTACACCTTC. This gives the protein CASSLRQGPGYGYTF.

This clonotype appeared many times. The chain combines TRBV12-3 or TRBV12-4 with TRBJ1-1; D ambiguous. The CDR3 is made up of 13 amino acids. The V gene lost 3 bases and the J gene lost 5 bases, with 10 bases spanning the gap. Here the CDR3 reads CASSLGRATEAFF. For the CDR3, the DNA is TGTGCCAGCAGTTTGGGTAGGGCGACTGAAGCTTTCTTT.

Ten or more counts support this clonotype. The J gene is TRBJ1-2, the V gene TRBV5-4; no clear D gene. V was clipped by 4 bases and J by 1 base, with 17 bases between them. This CDR3 comprises 16 residues. Germline V gene data show CDR1 as SGHNT and CDR2 as YYREEE (reference sequence). In DNA, the CDR3 is TGTGCCAGCAGCCCAAGCATATTACCATTTAACTATGGCTACACCTTC. Amino acids: CASSPSILPFNYGYTF.

The CDR3 DNA sequence: TGTGCCTGGAGTAGGGGTAGTCCCTACGAGCAGTACTTC. Residues: CAWSRGSPYEQYF. This chain joins TRBV30 and TRBJ2-7; a possible D gene is TRBD1 (5 bases). V was trimmed by 2 bases and J by 2 bases, leaving 10 bases between them. The length of the CDR3 is 13 residues. Germline CDR1 and CDR2: GTSNPN and SVGIG (reference sequence).

This clonotype was observed many times. The chain carries TRBV12-3 or TRBV12-4 and TRBJ2-1; 8 bases fit TRBD2. There are 16 residues in the CDR3. With V trimmed by 5 bases and J by 5 bases, 11 bases remained unmatched. The CDR3: CASSDPGGGQNNEQFF. For the CDR3, the DNA is TGTGCCAGCAGTGACCCCGGGGGGGGGCAAAACAATGAGCAGTTCTTC.

Ten or more counts support this clonotype. This rearrangement joins TRBV27 to TRBJ1-2; D perhaps matches TRBD1 (5 bases). The CDR3 extends over 15 amino acids. Germline values: CDR1 MNHEY, CDR2 SMNVEV (reference sequence). Between the trimmed V and J ends, which lost 2 bases and 0 bases, there was a span of 10 bases. The CDR3 DNA reads as TGTGCCAGCAGTTTAGAGGGGTTCTCTAACTATGGCTACACCTTC. Translated, it gives CASSLEGFSNYGYTF.

This clonotype was recorded at least ten times. The chain combines TRBV20-1 with TRBJ1-3, with no clear D. CDR1 is DFQATT and CDR2 is SNEGSKA in the germline V gene (reference sequence). This CDR3 has 11 amino acids. The V end was cut by 0 bases, the J end by 14 bases, with 11 bases between. This chain's CDR3 is CSARDEHTVYF. CDR3 in DNA: TGCAGTGCTAGAGATGAACATACGGTATATTTT.

This clonotype was detected ten times or more. This chain uses TRBV5-6 with TRBJ2-3; 7 bases fit TRBD1. CDR3 size: 12 residues. The germline CDR1 and CDR2 sequences are SGHDT and YYEEEE. J lost 8 bases, V lost 3 bases, and 3 bases had no gene match. This CDR3 is CASSSHRGTQYF. In nucleotides, the CDR3 is TGTGCCAGCAGCTCTCACAGGGGTACGCAGTATTTT.

This clonotype was observed at least ten times. The chain employs TRBV12-3 or TRBV12-4 and TRBJ2-2, with 8 nucleotides matching TRBD2. V lost 5 bases and J lost 0; bases outside the gene matches: 14. The CDR3 contains 19 residues. DNA for the CDR3: TGTGCCAGCAGTCCATTTAAGCGGACGGGACTAGCGAACACCGGGGAGCTGTTTTTT. Translating it yields CASSPFKRTGLANTGELFF.

This rearrangement joins TRBV19 to TRBJ2-7, with D possibly TRBD1 on 6 matching bases. In germline, CDR1 is LNHDA, CDR2 SQIVND (reference sequence). Deletions cut 4 bases from V and 0 bases from J, with 13 bases between. This CDR3 contains 15 residues. The CDR3 bases are TGTGCCAGTAGTACCGACAGGCAAAGCTCCTACGAGCAGTACTTC. Translated, it gives CASSTDRQSSYEQYF.